The rows below give T cell receptor beta chains drawn from one sample of a study of blood T cells in healthy people across ages. MiXCR, applied by TCRdb to the 5' RACE reads, yields one record per CDR3 protein. Altogether 800,000 to 950,000 distinct CDR3 sequences are present, 30% to 45% being singletons, with the ten largest covering approximately 13%. Sequences were obtained from blood. Source of these receptors: a man younger than 35 in good health. The CDR3 runs from the conserved cysteine through the conserved F or W. A D gene is named only where the DNA matches it firmly. The size of a clone is reported for some rows only, either as once, few or many, or as a class for expanded clones.

cdr3_aa: CASSSPEDEQYF
cdr3_nt: TGTGCCAGCAGTTCCCCGGAGGACGAGCAGTACTTC
j_call: TRBJ2-7
clone_size: few
v_call: TRBV12-3/TRBV12-4
d_call: .

cdr3_aa: CASSGGRYPYEQYF
cdr3_nt: TGTGCCAGCAGCGGTGGACGGTACCCCTACGAGCAGTACTTC
j_call: TRBJ2-7
clone_size: .
v_call: TRBV7-2
d_call: .

cdr3_aa: CSVRDEANYGYTF
cdr3_nt: TGCAGTGTTAGGGACGAAGCTAACTATGGCTACACCTTC
j_call: TRBJ1-2
clone_size: few
v_call: TRBV20-1
d_call: .

cdr3_aa: CSARDAQRGGFDTQYF
cdr3_nt: TGCAGTGCTAGAGATGCCCAGCGGGGGGGTTTTGATACGCAGTATTTT
j_call: TRBJ2-3
clone_size: .
v_call: TRBV20-1
d_call: TRBD2

cdr3_aa: CASSSFWGTQQYF
cdr3_nt: TGTGCCAGCAGTTCTTTTTGGGGGACACAGCAGTACTTC
j_call: TRBJ2-7
clone_size: .
v_call: TRBV27
d_call: .

cdr3_aa: CASILRGPDRGETYEQYF
cdr3_nt: TGTGCCAGCATCCTTAGGGGGCCCGACAGGGGGGAAACCTACGAGCAGTACTTC
j_call: TRBJ2-7
clone_size: few
v_call: TRBV27
d_call: TRBD1

cdr3_aa: CASSPPRGEYSPLHF
cdr3_nt: TGTGCCAGCTCACCACCGAGGGGCGAGTATTCACCCCTCCACTTT
j_call: TRBJ1-6
clone_size: .
v_call: TRBV18
d_call: .

cdr3_aa: CASSEDWREQYF
cdr3_nt: TGTGCCAGCAGTGAAGACTGGCGCGAGCAGTACTTC
j_call: TRBJ2-7
clone_size: .
v_call: TRBV6-2/TRBV6-3
d_call: .

cdr3_aa: CATTKNGGDHQPQHF
cdr3_nt: TGTGCCACCACGAAGAACGGAGGGGATCATCAGCCCCAGCATTTT
j_call: TRBJ1-5
clone_size: few
v_call: TRBV12-3/TRBV12-4
d_call: .

cdr3_aa: CASSPLDGGSSNQPQHF
cdr3_nt: TGTGCCAGCAGCCCACTGGACGGAGGTAGTAGCAATCAGCCCCAGCATTTT
j_call: TRBJ1-5
clone_size: .
v_call: TRBV28
d_call: .

cdr3_aa: CASSEQSFVYTQPQHF
cdr3_nt: TGTGCCAGCAGTGAGCAGAGTTTTGTTTATACCCAGCCCCAGCATTTT
j_call: TRBJ1-5
clone_size: few
v_call: TRBV25-1
d_call: .

cdr3_aa: CASSYSGTGLGEQYF
cdr3_nt: TGTGCCAGCAGCTACTCCGGGACAGGGCTTGGGGAGCAGTACTTC
j_call: TRBJ2-7
clone_size: .
v_call: TRBV11-1
d_call: TRBD1

cdr3_aa: CASSFQIPKSPLYEQYF
cdr3_nt: TGTGCCAGCAGTTTCCAAATCCCCAAGTCTCCTCTGTACGAGCAGTACTTC
j_call: TRBJ2-7
clone_size: few
v_call: TRBV27
d_call: .